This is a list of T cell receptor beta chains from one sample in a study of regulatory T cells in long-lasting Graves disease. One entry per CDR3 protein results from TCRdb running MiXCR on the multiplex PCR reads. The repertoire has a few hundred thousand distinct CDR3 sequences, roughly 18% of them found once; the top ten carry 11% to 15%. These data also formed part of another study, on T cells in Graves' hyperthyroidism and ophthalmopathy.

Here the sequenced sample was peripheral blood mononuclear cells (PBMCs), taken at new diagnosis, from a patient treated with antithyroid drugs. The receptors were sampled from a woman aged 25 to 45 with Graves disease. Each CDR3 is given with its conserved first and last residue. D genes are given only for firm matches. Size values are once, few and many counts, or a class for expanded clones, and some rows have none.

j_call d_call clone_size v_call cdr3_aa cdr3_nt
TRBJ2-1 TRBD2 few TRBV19 CASSPRTSGGVNEQFF TGTGCCAGTAGTCCCAGGACTAGCGGGGGGGTAAATGAGCAGTTCTTC
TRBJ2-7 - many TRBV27 CASSPGTKAYEQYF TGTGCCAGCAGCCCCGGGACAAAGGCCTACGAGCAGTACTTC
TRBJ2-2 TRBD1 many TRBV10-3 CATQGQGAVGGELFF TGTGCCACCCAGGGACAGGGGGCGGTTGGCGGGGAGCTGTTTTTT
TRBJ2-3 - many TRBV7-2 CASSPIKSDTQYF TGTGCCAGCAGCCCTATAAAATCGGATACGCAGTATTTT
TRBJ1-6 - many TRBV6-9 CASSYDQGSYNSPLHF TGTGCCAGCAGTTACGACCAGGGATCCTATAATTCACCCCTCCACTTT
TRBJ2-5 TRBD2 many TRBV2 CASSSRTSAQETQYF TGTGCCAGCAGTTCCCGGACTAGCGCCCAAGAGACCCAGTACTTC
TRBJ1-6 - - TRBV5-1 CASSLDRPVYNSPLHF TGCGCCAGCAGCTTGGACAGGCCCGTCTATAATTCACCCCTCCACTTT
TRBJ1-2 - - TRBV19 CASRPGSTLYGYTF TGTGCCAGTAGGCCGGGATCGACTTTATATGGCTACACCTTC
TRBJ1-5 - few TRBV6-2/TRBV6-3 CASSEGSWFSNQPQHF TGTGCCAGCAGTGAAGGGTCATGGTTTAGCAATCAGCCCCAGCATTTT
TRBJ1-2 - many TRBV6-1 CASSEAAGDYGYTF TGTGCCAGCAGTGAAGCGGCGGGGGACTATGGCTACACCTTC
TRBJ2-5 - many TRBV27 CASSSQGGRETQYF TGTGCCAGCAGTTCTCAGGGTGGGAGAGAGACCCAGTACTTC